This T cell receptor beta chain was captured by sequencing in a study of regulatory T cells in long-lasting Graves disease. The CDR3 contains 14 residues. The germline V and J ends were trimmed by 6 bases and 2 bases, with 13 bases remaining between them. The germline gives CDR1 MNHEY, CDR2 SVGAGI. The sample's time point: newly diagnosed GD, antithyroid drugs for less than 3 months. The TCR library used RNA extracted from PBMCs. Libraries of TCR beta came from iRepertoire HTBI primers plus Arm-PCR of CDR3 regions. TCRdb reanalysed the multiplex PCR reads using MiXCR and keeps one entry per CDR3 protein. The sample carries roughly 360,000 distinct CDR3 sequences, 12% recorded once. In addition, the sample was reused for a study of T cells in Graves' hyperthyroidism and ophthalmopathy.

Sequencing was performed on peripheral blood mononuclear cells (PBMCs), taken at new diagnosis, from a patient treated with antithyroid drugs. The rearrangement uses TRBV6-5 and TRBJ1-2, with a tentative D call TRBD1 (6 bases). This TCR was recovered from a woman under 30 with Graves disease. The CDR3 DNA follows: TGTGCCAGCAGCTACCAAGGACAGAACTATGGCTACACCTTC. It yields the protein CASSYQGQNYGYTF.